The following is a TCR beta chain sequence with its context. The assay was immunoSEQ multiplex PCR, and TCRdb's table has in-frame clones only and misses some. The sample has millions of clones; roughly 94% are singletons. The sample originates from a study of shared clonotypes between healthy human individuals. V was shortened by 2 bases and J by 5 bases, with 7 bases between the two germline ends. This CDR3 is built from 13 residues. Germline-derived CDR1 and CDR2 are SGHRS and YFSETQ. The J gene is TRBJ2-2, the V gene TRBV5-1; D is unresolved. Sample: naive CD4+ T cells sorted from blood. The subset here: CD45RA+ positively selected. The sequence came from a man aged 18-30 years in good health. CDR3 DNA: TGCGCCAGCAGCTTTTCGCCGACCGGGGAGCTGTTTTTT. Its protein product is CASSFSPTGELFF.